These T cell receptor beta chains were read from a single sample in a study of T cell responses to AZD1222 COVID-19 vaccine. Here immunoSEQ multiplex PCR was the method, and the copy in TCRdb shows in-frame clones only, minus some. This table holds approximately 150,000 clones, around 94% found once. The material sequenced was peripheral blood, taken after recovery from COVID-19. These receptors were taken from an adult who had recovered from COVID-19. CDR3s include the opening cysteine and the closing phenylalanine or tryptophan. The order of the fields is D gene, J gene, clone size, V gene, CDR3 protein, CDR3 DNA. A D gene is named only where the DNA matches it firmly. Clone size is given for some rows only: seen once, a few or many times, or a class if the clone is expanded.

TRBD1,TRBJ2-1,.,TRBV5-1,CASSLDRATFNEQFF,TGCGCCAGCAGCCTGGACAGGGCGACGTTTAATGAGCAGTTCTTC
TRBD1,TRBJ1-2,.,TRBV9,CASSVDDRGGYTF,TGTGCCAGCAGCGTAGATGACAGGGGCGGCTACACCTTC
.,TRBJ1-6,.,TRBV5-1,CASSTDGGRNSPLHF,TGCGCCAGCAGCACTGACGGGGGGCGTAATTCACCCCTCCACTTT
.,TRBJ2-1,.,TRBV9,CASSENSVPYNEQFF,TGTGCCAGCAGCGAAAACTCCGTTCCATACAATGAGCAGTTCTTC
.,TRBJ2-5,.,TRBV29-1,CSANVLLQETQYF,TGCAGCGCTAATGTTCTCTTACAAGAGACCCAGTACTTC
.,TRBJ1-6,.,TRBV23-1,CASSLWRSSYNSPLHF,TGCGCCAGCAGTCTCTGGCGGAGCTCCTATAATTCACCCCTCCACTTT
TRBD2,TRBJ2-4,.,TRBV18,CASSPERETNIQYF,TGTGCCAGCTCACCCGAGCGGGAGACAAACATTCAGTACTTC
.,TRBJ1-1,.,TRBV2,CASLRNTEAFF,TGTGCCAGCCTAAGGAACACTGAAGCTTTCTTT
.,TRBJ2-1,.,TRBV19,CASSIESSWGYNEQFF,TGTGCCAGTAGTATAGAATCTAGCTGGGGGTACAATGAGCAGTTCTTC
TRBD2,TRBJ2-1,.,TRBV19,CASSPQQLAGGSNEQFF,TGTGCCAGTAGTCCACAACAACTAGCGGGAGGGAGCAATGAGCAGTTCTTC
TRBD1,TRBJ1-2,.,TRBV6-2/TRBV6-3,CASSYSLPLDRANYGYTF,TGTGCCAGCAGTTACTCGCTTCCGTTGGACAGGGCTAACTATGGCTACACCTTC
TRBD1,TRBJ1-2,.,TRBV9,CASSVGTATNYGYTF,TGTGCCAGCAGCGTGGGGACAGCGACGAACTATGGCTACACCTTC
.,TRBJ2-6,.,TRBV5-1,CASLSGANVLTF,TGCGCCAGCCTCTCTGGGGCCAACGTCCTGACTTTC
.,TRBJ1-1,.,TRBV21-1,CASSKSGCDGALKAFF,TGTGCCAGCAGCAAATCTGGGTGCGACGGGGCGTTGAAAGCTTTCTTT
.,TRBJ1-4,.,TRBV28,CASSLSGEGEKLFF,TGTGCCAGCAGTTTATCAGGGGAGGGTGAAAAACTGTTTTTT
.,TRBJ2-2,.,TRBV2,CASSEGPWTNTGELFF,TGTGCCAGCAGTGAAGGTCCCTGGACGAACACCGGGGAGCTGTTTTTT
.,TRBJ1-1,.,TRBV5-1,CASSLALNTEAFF,TGCGCCAGCAGCTTGGCGCTCAACACTGAAGCTTTCTTT
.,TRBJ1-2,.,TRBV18,CASSPKRDGTTNGYTF,TGTGCCAGCTCACCGAAAAGGGACGGAACGACTAATGGCTACACCTTC
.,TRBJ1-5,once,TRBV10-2,CASSEIGNQPQHF,TGCGCCAGCAGTGAGATAGGTAATCAGCCCCAGCATTTT
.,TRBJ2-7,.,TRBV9,CASSVGPAEQYF,TGTGCCAGCAGCGTAGGACCCGCCGAGCAGTACTTC
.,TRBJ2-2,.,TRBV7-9,CASSAPRTPNTGELFF,TGTGCCAGCAGCGCCCCCCGGACACCTAACACCGGGGAGCTGTTTTTT
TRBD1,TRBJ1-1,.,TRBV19,CASSIIQGATEAFF,TGTGCCAGTAGTATTATCCAGGGGGCAACTGAAGCTTTCTTT
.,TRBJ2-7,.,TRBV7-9,CASSLDGNEQYF,TGTGCCAGCAGCTTAGATGGGAACGAGCAGTACTTC
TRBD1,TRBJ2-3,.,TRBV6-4,CASSESGTGGIDTQYF,TGTGCCAGCAGCGAATCCGGGACAGGGGGCATAGATACGCAGTATTTT
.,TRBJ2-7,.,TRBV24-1,CATSDSGSDGSPYEQYF,TGTGCCACCAGTGATTCGGGATCCGACGGGAGTCCCTACGAGCAGTACTTC
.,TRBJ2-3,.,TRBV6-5,CASSYTTESTDTQYF,TGTGCCAGCAGTTACACCACAGAGAGCACAGATACGCAGTATTTT
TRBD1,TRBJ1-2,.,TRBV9,CASNTPGQGDGYTF,TGTGCCAGCAACACACCGGGACAGGGGGACGGCTACACCTTC
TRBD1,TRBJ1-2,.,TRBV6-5,CASSYSSPDRFHGYTF,TGTGCCAGCAGTTACTCATCCCCGGACAGGTTCCATGGCTACACCTTC
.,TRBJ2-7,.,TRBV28,CASSLSVGEQYF,TGTGCCAGCAGTTTAAGTGTAGGCGAGCAGTACTTC
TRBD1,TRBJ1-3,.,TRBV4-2,CASSQEGNRGRTGNTIYF,TGTGCCAGCAGCCAAGAAGGCAACAGGGGGCGAACTGGAAACACCATATATTTT
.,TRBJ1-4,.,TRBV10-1,CASSEAAGEIEKLFF,TGCGCCAGCAGTGAGGCTGCAGGGGAGATTGAAAAACTGTTTTTT
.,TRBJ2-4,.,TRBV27,CASSSNQNIQYF,TGTGCCAGCAGTTCAAACCAAAACATTCAGTACTTC
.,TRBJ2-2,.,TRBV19,CASSHINTGELFF,TGTGCCAGTAGTCATATTAACACCGGGGAGCTGTTTTTT
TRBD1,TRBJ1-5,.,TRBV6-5,CASSGTAFNQPQHF,TGTGCCAGCAGCGGGACAGCCTTCAATCAGCCCCAGCATTTT
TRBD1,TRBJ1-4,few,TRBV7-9,CASSTWTGRATNEKLFF,TGTGCCAGCAGCACCTGGACAGGGCGGGCGACTAATGAAAAACTGTTTTTT
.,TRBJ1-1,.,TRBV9,CASSVNLNTEAFF,TGTGCCAGCAGCGTAAACTTGAACACTGAAGCTTTCTTT
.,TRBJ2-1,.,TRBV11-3,CASSLAAKGQFF,TGTGCCAGCAGCTTAGCTGCTAAGGGGCAGTTCTTC
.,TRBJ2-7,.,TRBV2,CASRVTPYEQYF,TGTGCCAGCCGGGTGACTCCCTACGAGCAGTACTTC
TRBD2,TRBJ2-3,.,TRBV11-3,CASSLVSGSSDTQYF,TGTGCCAGCAGCTTAGTTAGCGGGAGTTCAGATACGCAGTATTTT
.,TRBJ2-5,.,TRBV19,CASSTGAQKTQYF,TGTGCCAGTAGTACGGGAGCCCAGAAGACCCAGTACTTC
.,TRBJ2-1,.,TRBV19,CASSPRAPSSYNEQFF,TGTGCCAGTAGTCCCCGGGCTCCTAGCTCCTACAATGAGCAGTTCTTC
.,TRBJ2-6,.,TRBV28,CASRPTALRANVLTF,TGTGCCAGCAGGCCGACAGCTCTTCGGGCCAACGTCCTGACTTTC
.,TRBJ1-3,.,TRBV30,CAWRGAGNTIYF,TGTGCCTGGCGGGGTGCTGGAAACACCATATATTTT
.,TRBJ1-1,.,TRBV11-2,CASSLGAEAFF,TGTGCCAGCAGCCTAGGAGCTGAAGCTTTCTTT
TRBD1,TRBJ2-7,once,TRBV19,CASSLQGTNDEQYF,TGTGCCAGTAGCCTACAGGGGACAAACGACGAGCAGTACTTC
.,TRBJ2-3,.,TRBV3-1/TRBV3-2,CASSQERLAGADTQYF,TGTGCCAGCAGCCAAGAACGGCTAGCCGGGGCAGATACGCAGTATTTT
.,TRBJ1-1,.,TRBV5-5,CASRRGGVEAEAFF,TGTGCCAGCAGGCGGGGTGGGGTGGAAGCTGAAGCTTTCTTT
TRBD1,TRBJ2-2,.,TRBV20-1,CSASPGTGLAGELFF,TGCAGTGCTAGTCCTGGGACAGGGCTCGCCGGGGAGCTGTTTTTT
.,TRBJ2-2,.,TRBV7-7,CASSLRGTASTGELFF,TGTGCTAGCAGCTTGCGCGGGACGGCGAGCACCGGGGAGCTGTTTTTT
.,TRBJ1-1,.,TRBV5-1,CASRSTGMNTEAFF,TGCGCCAGCAGGTCCACAGGGATGAACACTGAAGCTTTCTTT
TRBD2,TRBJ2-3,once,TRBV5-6,CASSLEASGTLYTDTQYF,TGTGCCAGCAGCTTGGAGGCTAGCGGGACCCTTTACACAGATACGCAGTATTTT
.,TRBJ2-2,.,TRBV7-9,CASSLGNLPGELFF,TGTGCCAGCAGCTTAGGAAATCTCCCCGGGGAGCTGTTTTTT
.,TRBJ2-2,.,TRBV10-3,CAAGGTANTGELFF,TGTGCCGCTGGGGGGACGGCGAACACCGGGGAGCTGTTTTTT
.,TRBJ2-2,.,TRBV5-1,CASSSQSNTGELFF,TGCGCCAGCAGCTCGCAATCGAACACCGGGGAGCTGTTTTTT
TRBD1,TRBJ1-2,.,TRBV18,CASSPLSGTGVDGYTF,TGTGCCAGCTCACCCCTATCCGGGACAGGGGTAGATGGCTACACCTTC
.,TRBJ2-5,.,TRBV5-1,CASSQEQETQYF,TGCGCCAGCAGCCAGGAGCAAGAGACCCAGTACTTC
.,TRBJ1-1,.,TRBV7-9,CASGYANTEAFF,TGTGCCAGCGGGTATGCGAACACTGAAGCTTTCTTT
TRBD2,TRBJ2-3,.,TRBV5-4,CASNANKREGRDTQYF,TGTGCCAGCAACGCTAATAAGCGGGAGGGCCGCGATACGCAGTATTTT
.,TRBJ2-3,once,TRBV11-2,CASSLGGAVRDTQYF,TGTGCCAGCAGCTTAGGGGGGGCTGTAAGAGATACGCAGTATTTT